These T cell receptor beta chains were read from a single sample in a study of blood T cell repertoires in COVID-19. Assay used: immunoSEQ multiplex PCR; TCRdb lists only in-frame clones, some missing. Of nearly 200,000 clones listed, roughly 81% are singletons. The specimen was peripheral blood. The receptors stem from a woman in her sixties or seventies with active or convalescent COVID-19. The CDR3 runs from the conserved cysteine through the conserved F or W. The D gene is left open where the match is weak. Only part of the rows carry a size: once, few, many, or a class if the clone is expanded.

>TRBJ1-5|TRBV19|-|TRBD1
TGTGCCAGTAGCATTCAGGGGGTAAATAGCAATCAGCCCCAGCATTTT
CASSIQGVNSNQPQHF
>TRBJ1-1|TRBV7-2|-|-
TGTGCCAGCAGCTTAGCGGCCGGGGGCACTGAAGCTTTCTTT
CASSLAAGGTEAFF
>TRBJ2-1|TRBV5-1|-|TRBD2
TGCGCCAGCAGCGCGGGGGTACTAGCGGGACTAAATGAGCAGTTCTTC
CASSAGVLAGLNEQFF
>TRBJ2-2|TRBV7-7|-|TRBD1
TGTGCCAGCAGCTTATACACATCCGGGACAGGAAACACCGGGGAGCTGTTTTTT
CASSLYTSGTGNTGELFF
>TRBJ1-3|TRBV12-3/TRBV12-4|many|-
TGTGCCAGCAGTACAGGGTCAGGAAACACCATATATTTT
CASSTGSGNTIYF
>TRBJ2-5|TRBV7-2|once|TRBD2
TGTGCCAGCAGACCCACTAGCGGGAGGGAGACCCAGTACTTC
CASRPTSGRETQYF
>TRBJ2-2|TRBV15|-|TRBD2
TGTGCCACCAGCAGAGATTTTGGACTAGCCGGGGAGCTGTTTTTT
CATSRDFGLAGELFF
>TRBJ2-7|TRBV18|once|-
TGTGCCAGCTCACCACGAACAGGGACCTACGAGCAGTACTTC
CASSPRTGTYEQYF
>TRBJ2-2|TRBV11-1|-|TRBD2
TGTGCCAGCAGCACGGGACTAGCGGGAGAATTCGGGGAGCTGTTTTTT
CASSTGLAGEFGELFF
>TRBJ1-2|TRBV19|-|TRBD1
TGTGCCAGTAGTAGGGACAGGGGGCGCGTGGATGGCTACACCTTC
CASSRDRGRVDGYTF
>TRBJ1-4|TRBV28|-|TRBD1
TGTGCCAGCAGTTTACAGGGGGTTGAAAAACTGTTTTTT
CASSLQGVEKLFF
>TRBJ2-1|TRBV5-1|-|TRBD2
TGCGCCAGCAGCTTGGTACTCGGCGGGAGTAGCTACAATGAGCAGTTCTTC
CASSLVLGGSSYNEQFF
>TRBJ2-2|TRBV11-3|-|-
TGTGCCAGCAGCTTAGTATCACGGAAGGGGATCACCGGGGAGCTGTTTTTT
CASSLVSRKGITGELFF
>TRBJ2-5|TRBV18|-|TRBD1
TGTGCCAGCTCAGACAGGGTACAAGAGACCCAGTACTTC
CASSDRVQETQYF
>TRBJ2-7|TRBV29-1|few|-
TGCAGCGTTCGCTACAGCCTCCTGTCCGACGAGCAGTACTTC
CSVRYSLLSDEQYF
>TRBJ1-2|TRBV3-1/TRBV3-2|-|TRBD1
TGTGCCAGCAGCCAATACAGGGGGCTCGATGGCTACACCTTC
CASSQYRGLDGYTF
>TRBJ2-2|TRBV30|-|TRBD2
TGTGCCTGGACGGGACTAGCGGGACCCACCGGGGAGCTGTTTTTT
CAWTGLAGPTGELFF
>TRBJ2-1|TRBV28|-|TRBD2
TGTGCCAGCAGTTTACTCGAGCTTGCGGGGGACTACAATGAGCAGTTCTTC
CASSLLELAGDYNEQFF
>TRBJ1-2|TRBV6-6|-|-
TGTGCCAGCAGACCCGGACAGAAAACTAACTATGGCTACACCTTC
CASRPGQKTNYGYTF
>TRBJ2-1|TRBV4-1|-|TRBD2
TGCGCCAGCAGCCATGCGGGACTACCAACCTACAATGAGCAGTTCTTC
CASSHAGLPTYNEQFF
>TRBJ1-6|TRBV4-2|-|-
TGTGCCAGCAGCCCCAAAACCAGACAGCATTCACCCCTCCACTTT
CASSPKTRQHSPLHF
>TRBJ2-7|TRBV27|-|TRBD2
TGTGCCAGCAGTTCACGACTAGCGCCTACCTGGGAGCAGTACTTC
CASSSRLAPTWEQYF
>TRBJ2-1|TRBV18|-|TRBD2
TGTGCCAGCTCACCGGGACTAGCGGGAGGCAATGAGCAGTTCTTC
CASSPGLAGGNEQFF
>TRBJ1-3|TRBV2|-|-
TGTGCCAGCAGTAAGCAGGGCTTTACTGGAAACACCATATATTTT
CASSKQGFTGNTIYF
>TRBJ2-7|TRBV6-5|-|TRBD1
TGTGCCAGCAGTCCTCCCGGACAGGGGGCCCACGAGCAGTACTTC
CASSPPGQGAHEQYF
>TRBJ2-6|TRBV18|-|TRBD1
TGTGCCAGCTCACCAGGCGGACAGGGGGCAACGGGGGCCAACGTCCTGACTTTC
CASSPGGQGATGANVLTF
>TRBJ2-7|TRBV2|-|-
TGTGCCAGCAGTAGCCCGCCCGTGTACGAGCAGTACTTC
CASSSPPVYEQYF
>TRBJ1-1|TRBV5-1|many|-
TGCGCCAGCAGCTTGGAGGCAGGGAACACTGAAGCTTTCTTT
CASSLEAGNTEAFF
>TRBJ2-5|TRBV2|-|TRBD1
TGTGCCAGCAGTTGGACAGGGGCTTCATCGGGGGAGACCCAGTACTTC
CASSWTGASSGETQYF
>TRBJ2-2|TRBV29-1|-|TRBD1
TGCAGCGTTGAAAGGGCAGGGGGCCTCAACACCGGGGAGCTGTTTTTT
CSVERAGGLNTGELFF
>TRBJ1-2|TRBV6-4|-|-
TGTGCCAGCAGTGGGCTTTCTAACTATGGCTACACCTTC
CASSGLSNYGYTF
>TRBJ2-5|TRBV5-1|-|TRBD2
TGCGCCAGCAGCGCCCAACTAGCGGGAGAAGAGACCCAGTACTTC
CASSAQLAGEETQYF
>TRBJ2-3|TRBV9|-|TRBD1
TGTGCCAGCAGCCAAGACAGGGTCACAGATACGCAGTATTTT
CASSQDRVTDTQYF
>TRBJ2-5|TRBV7-2|few|-
TGTGCCAGCAGCCCGGGACTCCGGTCCCCAGAGACCCAGTACTTC
CASSPGLRSPETQYF
>TRBJ2-1|TRBV29-1|-|-
TGCAGCGTGGCCCAAGCCTACAATGAGCAGTTCTTC
CSVAQAYNEQFF
>TRBJ1-3|TRBV6-5|-|-
TGTGCCAGCAGTTACGCAAGCGGGCTCTCTGGAAACACCATATATTTT
CASSYASGLSGNTIYF
>TRBJ2-7|TRBV5-1|-|-
TGCGCCAGCAGCCCTACGGCCAACAGGCTTAGCTACGAGCAGTACTTC
CASSPTANRLSYEQYF
>TRBJ2-7|TRBV6-5|-|-
TGTGCCAGCAGCAATTCTAGGGGCTACGAGCAGTACTTC
CASSNSRGYEQYF
>TRBJ2-7|TRBV28|-|TRBD1
TGTGCCAGCAGACCCGGACAGGCCTCCTACGAGCAGTACTTC
CASRPGQASYEQYF
>TRBJ2-7|TRBV7-9|few|-
TGTGCCAGCAGCTTCCAATACGAGCAGTACTTC
CASSFQYEQYF
>TRBJ2-1|TRBV20-1|-|TRBD2
TGCAGTGCTAGTAGCGGGAGGGGGAATGAGCAGTTCTTC
CSASSGRGNEQFF
>TRBJ2-5|TRBV18|-|TRBD1
TGTGCCAGCTCACCACTGGGACAGCCCGTTCAGGAGACCCAGTACTTC
CASSPLGQPVQETQYF
>TRBJ1-2|TRBV7-9|-|TRBD1
TGTGCCAGCAGCCGTTCTTCCGGACAGGGTGGCTATGGCTACACCTTC
CASSRSSGQGGYGYTF
>TRBJ1-1|TRBV7-8|-|-
TGTGCCAGCAGCCGTCCGGGGGGATACACTGAAGCTTTCTTT
CASSRPGGYTEAFF
>TRBJ2-3|TRBV6-5|-|TRBD2
TGTGCCAGCAGTTACCTAGCGGGAATGGGGGATACGCAGTATTTT
CASSYLAGMGDTQYF
>TRBJ2-2|TRBV6-1|once|TRBD2
TGTGCCAGCAGTGAATTAACTAGCGTCACTGGGGAGCTGTTTTTT
CASSELTSVTGELFF
>TRBJ2-1|TRBV24-1|-|-
TGTGCCACCAGTGATCCCTCTAGCAGAGAAAGCTCCTACAATGAGCAGTTCTTC
CATSDPSSRESSYNEQFF
>TRBJ2-2|TRBV29-1|-|TRBD2
TGCAGCGCGTTAGCGGGAAGAACCGGGGAGCTGTTTTTT
CSALAGRTGELFF
>TRBJ1-5|TRBV15|-|-
TGTGCCACCAGCAGAGATGGCCCCCCTCTACAGGGAGGCAATCAGCCCCAGCATTTT
CATSRDGPPLQGGNQPQHF
>TRBJ2-5|TRBV5-8|-|TRBD1
TGTGCCAGCAGAGCTACAGGGGGCTCGGAGACCCAGTACTTC
CASRATGGSETQYF
>TRBJ1-4|TRBV5-4|-|-
TGTGCCAGCAGCTCCGACCCGGGTGAAAAACTGTTTTTT
CASSSDPGEKLFF
>TRBJ1-5|TRBV12-3/TRBV12-4|-|-
TGTGCCAGCGCCGGTAGCAATCAGCCCCAGCATTTT
CASAGSNQPQHF
>TRBJ2-1|TRBV7-6|-|TRBD2
TGTGCCAGCAGCTTATTCTCTAGCGGGCACAATGAGCAGTTCTTC
CASSLFSSGHNEQFF
>TRBJ2-3|TRBV18|-|-
TGTGCCAGCTCACCGGCGGCAGGGGATACAGATACGCAGTATTTT
CASSPAAGDTDTQYF
>TRBJ2-5|TRBV6-5|-|-
TGTGCCAGTACGGGAGGCGGGGGCGGAGAGACCCAGTACTTC
CASTGGGGGETQYF
>TRBJ2-7|TRBV2|-|-
TGTGCCAGCGGTTACAGGGAACGCTCCTACGAGCAGTACTTC
CASGYRERSYEQYF
>TRBJ1-4|TRBV15|few|-
TGTGCCACCAGCAGAGATTCAGGGGCAGGGTCCGAAAAACTGTTTTTT
CATSRDSGAGSEKLFF